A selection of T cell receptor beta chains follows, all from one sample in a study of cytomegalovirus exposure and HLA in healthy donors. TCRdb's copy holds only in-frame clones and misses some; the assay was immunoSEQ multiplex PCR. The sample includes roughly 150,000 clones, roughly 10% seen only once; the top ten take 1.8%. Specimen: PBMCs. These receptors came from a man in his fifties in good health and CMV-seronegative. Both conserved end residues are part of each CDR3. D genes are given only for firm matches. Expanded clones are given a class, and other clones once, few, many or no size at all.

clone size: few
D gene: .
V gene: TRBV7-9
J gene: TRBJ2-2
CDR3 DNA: TGTGCCAGCAGCTGGGCCGTGGCCGGGGAGCTGTTTTTT
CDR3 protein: CASSWAVAGELFF

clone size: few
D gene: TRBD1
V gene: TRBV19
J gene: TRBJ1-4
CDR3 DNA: TGTGCCAGTAGTGGTTCAATGGGACAGGGTAATGAAAAACTGTTTTTT
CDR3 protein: CASSGSMGQGNEKLFF

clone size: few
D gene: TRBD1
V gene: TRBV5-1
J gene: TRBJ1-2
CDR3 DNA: TGCGCCAGCAGCTCGGGGAACCGGGACAGACGAGGGGGCTTCTATGGCTACACCTTC
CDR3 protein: CASSSGNRDRRGGFYGYTF

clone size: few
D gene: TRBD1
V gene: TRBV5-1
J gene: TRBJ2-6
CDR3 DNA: TGCGCCAGCAAGTCACAGGGGGAGCTGATATCTGGGGCCAACGTCCTGACTTTC
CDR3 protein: CASKSQGELISGANVLTF

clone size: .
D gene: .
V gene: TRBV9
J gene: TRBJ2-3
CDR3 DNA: TGTGCCAGCAGCTCCACCTTGGGGAGAGGTAATACGCAGTATTTT
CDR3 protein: CASSSTLGRGNTQYF

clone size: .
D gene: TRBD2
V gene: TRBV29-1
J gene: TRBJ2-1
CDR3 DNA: TGCAGCTCATCTAGCGGGCTAGTAACTGATGAGCAGTTCTTC
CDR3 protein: CSSSSGLVTDEQFF

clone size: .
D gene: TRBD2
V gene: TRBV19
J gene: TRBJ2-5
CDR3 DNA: TGTGCCAGTGGCACTCGGACTAGCGGGGATGAAGAGACCCAGTACTTC
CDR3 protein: CASGTRTSGDEETQYF

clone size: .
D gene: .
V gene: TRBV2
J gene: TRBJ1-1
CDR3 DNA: TGTGCCAGCAGTGTTGACTCAGGGGTGAACACTGAAGCTTTCTTT
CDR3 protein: CASSVDSGVNTEAFF

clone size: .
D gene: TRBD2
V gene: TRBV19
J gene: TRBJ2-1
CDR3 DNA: TGTGCCAGTAGTATGCGGCGGGGGGAATCCTACAATGAGCAGTTCTTC
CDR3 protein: CASSMRRGESYNEQFF

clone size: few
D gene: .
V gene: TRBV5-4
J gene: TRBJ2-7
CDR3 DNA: TGTGCCAGCAGCTTGGGTCGGAGACAGGCGTCTTACGAGCAGTACTTC
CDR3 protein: CASSLGRRQASYEQYF

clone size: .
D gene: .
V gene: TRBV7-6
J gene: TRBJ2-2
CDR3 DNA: TGTGCCAGCACCCCACAGGAGGGGGCGAGGGGGGAGCTGTTTTTT
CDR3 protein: CASTPQEGARGELFF